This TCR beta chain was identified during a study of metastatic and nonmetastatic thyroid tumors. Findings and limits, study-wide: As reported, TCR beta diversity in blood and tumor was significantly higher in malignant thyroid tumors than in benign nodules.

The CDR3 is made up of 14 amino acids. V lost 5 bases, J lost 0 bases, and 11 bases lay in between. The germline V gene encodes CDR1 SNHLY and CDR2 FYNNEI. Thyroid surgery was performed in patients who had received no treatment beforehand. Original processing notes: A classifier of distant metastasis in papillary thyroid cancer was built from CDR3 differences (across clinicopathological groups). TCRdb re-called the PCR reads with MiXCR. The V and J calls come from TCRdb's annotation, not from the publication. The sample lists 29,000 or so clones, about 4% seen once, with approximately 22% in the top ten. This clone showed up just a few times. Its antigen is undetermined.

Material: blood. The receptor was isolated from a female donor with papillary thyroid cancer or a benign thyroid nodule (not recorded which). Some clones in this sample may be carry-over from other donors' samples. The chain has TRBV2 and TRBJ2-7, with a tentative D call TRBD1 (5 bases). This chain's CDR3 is CASSSQVSSYEQYF. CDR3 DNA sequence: TGTGCCAGCAGTTCACAGGTGAGCTCCTACGAGCAGTACTTC.